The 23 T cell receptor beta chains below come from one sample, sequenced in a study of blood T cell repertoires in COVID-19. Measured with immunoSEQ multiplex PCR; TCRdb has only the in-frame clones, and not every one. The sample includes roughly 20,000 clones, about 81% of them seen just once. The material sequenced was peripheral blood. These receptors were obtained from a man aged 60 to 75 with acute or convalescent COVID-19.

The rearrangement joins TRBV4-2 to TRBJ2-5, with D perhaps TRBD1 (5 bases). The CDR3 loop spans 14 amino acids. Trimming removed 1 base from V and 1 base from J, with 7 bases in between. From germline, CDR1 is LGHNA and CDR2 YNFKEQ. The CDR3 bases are TGTGCCAGCAGCCAAGGTGACAGCCAAGAGACCCAGTACTTC. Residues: CASSQGDSQETQYF.

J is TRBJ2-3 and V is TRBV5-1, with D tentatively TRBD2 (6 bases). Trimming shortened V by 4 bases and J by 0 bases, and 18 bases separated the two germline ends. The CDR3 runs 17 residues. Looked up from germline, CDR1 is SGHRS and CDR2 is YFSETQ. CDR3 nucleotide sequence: TGCGCCAGCAGCCTGGGAAGTAGCGGCCTGAGCACAGATACGCAGTATTTT. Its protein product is CASSLGSSGLSTDTQYF.

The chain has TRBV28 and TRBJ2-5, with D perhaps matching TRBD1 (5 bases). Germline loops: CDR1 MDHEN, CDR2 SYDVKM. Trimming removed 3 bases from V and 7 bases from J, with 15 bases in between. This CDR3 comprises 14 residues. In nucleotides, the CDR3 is TGTGCCAGCAGTTTTGCAGGGTTGCTAGGGACCCAGTACTTC. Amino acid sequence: CASSFAGLLGTQYF.

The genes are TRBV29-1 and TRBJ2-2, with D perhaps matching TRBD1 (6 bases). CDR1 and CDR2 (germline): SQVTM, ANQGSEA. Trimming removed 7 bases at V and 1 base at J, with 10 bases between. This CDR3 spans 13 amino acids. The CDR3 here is CSAMGQNTGELFF. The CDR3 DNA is TGCAGCGCTATGGGACAGAACACCGGGGAGCTGTTTTTT.

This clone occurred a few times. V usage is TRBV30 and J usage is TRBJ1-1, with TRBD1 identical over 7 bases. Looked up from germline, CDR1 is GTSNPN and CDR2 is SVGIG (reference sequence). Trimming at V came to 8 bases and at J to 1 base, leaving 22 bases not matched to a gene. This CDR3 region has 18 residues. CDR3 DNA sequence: TGTGCCGGAACCCTCCCCGGGACAGCAATCGGTCCGAACACTGAAGCTTTCTTT. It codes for CAGTLPGTAIGPNTEAFF. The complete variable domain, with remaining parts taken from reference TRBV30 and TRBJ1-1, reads SQTIHQWPATLVQPVGSPLSLECTVEGTSNPNLYWYRQAAGRGLQLLFYSVGIGQISSEVPQNLSASRPQDRQFILSSKKLLLSDSGFYLCAGTLPGTAIGPNTEAFFGQGTRLTVV.

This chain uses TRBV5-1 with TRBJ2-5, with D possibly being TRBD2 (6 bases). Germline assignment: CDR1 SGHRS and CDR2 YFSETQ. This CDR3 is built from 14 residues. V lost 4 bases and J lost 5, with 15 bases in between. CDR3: CASSPMPRGETQYF. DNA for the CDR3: TGCGCCAGCAGCCCGATGCCTCGGGGGGAGACCCAGTACTTC.

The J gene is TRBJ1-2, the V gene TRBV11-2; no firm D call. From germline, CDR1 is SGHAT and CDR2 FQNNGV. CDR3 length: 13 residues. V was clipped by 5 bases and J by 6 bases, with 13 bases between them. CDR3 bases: TGTGCCAGCAGCCCACGACTTATGGATGGCTACACCTTC. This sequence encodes CASSPRLMDGYTF.

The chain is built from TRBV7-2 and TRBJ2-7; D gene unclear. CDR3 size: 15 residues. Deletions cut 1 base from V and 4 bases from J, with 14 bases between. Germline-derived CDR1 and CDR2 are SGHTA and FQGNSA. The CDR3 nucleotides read TGTGCCAGCAGCTTAGACAGTCAACCGTCGTACGAGCAGTACTTC. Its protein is CASSLDSQPSYEQYF.

The CDR3 sequence is CASSEQGATNEKLFF. For the CDR3, the DNA is TGTGCCAGCAGTGAACAGGGGGCCACCAATGAAAAACTGTTTTTT. The V call is TRBV6-1, the J call TRBJ1-4, with 8 bases that match TRBD1. Germline V gives CDR1 MNHNS, CDR2 SASEGT. This CDR3 has 15 residues. Trimming at V came to 2 bases and at J to 5 bases, leaving 4 bases not matched to a gene.

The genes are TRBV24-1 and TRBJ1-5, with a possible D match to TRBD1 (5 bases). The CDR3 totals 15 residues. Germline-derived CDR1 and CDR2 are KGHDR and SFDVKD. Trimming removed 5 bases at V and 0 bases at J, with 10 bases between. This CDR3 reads CATSAGRYSNQPQHF. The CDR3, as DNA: TGTGCCACCAGTGCAGGGCGCTATAGCAATCAGCCCCAGCATTTT.

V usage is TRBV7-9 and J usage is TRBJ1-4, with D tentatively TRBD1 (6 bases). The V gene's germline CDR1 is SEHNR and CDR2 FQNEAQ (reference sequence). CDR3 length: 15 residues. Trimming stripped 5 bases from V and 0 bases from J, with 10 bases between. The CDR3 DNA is TGTGCCAGCAGCGCACGGACAGCAACTAATGAAAAACTGTTTTTT. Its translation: CASSARTATNEKLFF.

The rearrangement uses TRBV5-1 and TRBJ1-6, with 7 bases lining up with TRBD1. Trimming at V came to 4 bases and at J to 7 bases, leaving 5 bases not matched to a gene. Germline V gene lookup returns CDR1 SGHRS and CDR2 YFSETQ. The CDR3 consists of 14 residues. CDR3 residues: CASSAGQLNSPLHF. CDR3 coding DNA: TGCGCCAGCAGCGCGGGACAGCTAAATTCACCCCTCCACTTT.

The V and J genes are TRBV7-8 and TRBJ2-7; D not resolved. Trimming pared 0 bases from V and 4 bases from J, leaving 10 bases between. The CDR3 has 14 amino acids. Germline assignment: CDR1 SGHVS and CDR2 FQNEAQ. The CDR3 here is CASSLAPLGYEQYF. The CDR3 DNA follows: TGTGCCAGCAGCTTAGCCCCTCTCGGGTACGAGCAGTACTTC.

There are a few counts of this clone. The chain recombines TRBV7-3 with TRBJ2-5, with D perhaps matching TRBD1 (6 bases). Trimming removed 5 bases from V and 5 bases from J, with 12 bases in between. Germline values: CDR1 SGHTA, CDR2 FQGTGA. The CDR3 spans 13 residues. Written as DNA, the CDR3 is TGTGCCAGCAGCCTAGGGGGTTGGGAGACCCAGTACTTC. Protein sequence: CASSLGGWETQYF.

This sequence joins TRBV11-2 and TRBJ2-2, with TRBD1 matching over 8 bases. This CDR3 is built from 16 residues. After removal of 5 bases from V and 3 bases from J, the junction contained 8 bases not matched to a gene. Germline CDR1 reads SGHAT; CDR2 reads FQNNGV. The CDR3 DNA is TGTGCCAGCAGCACACGGACAGGGTTGGACACCGGGGAGCTGTTTTTT. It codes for CASSTRTGLDTGELFF.

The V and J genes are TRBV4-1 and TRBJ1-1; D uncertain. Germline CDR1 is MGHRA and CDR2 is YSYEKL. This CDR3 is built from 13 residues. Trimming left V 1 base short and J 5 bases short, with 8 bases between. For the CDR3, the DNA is TGCGCCAGCAGCCAAGTAAGGGAGACTGAAGCTTTCTTT. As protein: CASSQVRETEAFF.

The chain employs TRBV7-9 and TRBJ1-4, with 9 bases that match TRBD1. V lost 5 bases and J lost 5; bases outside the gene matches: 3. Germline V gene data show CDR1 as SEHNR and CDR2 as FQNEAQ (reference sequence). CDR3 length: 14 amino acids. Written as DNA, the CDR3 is TGTGCCAGCAGCCTTGGGACAGGGAATGAAAAACTGTTTTTT. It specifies CASSLGTGNEKLFF.

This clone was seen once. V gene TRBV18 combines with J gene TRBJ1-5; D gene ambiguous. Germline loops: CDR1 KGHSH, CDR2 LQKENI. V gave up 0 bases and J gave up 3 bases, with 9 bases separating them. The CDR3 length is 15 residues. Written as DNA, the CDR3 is TGTGCCAGCTCACCACCACCGGGTTTCAATCAGCCCCAGCATTTT. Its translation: CASSPPPGFNQPQHF. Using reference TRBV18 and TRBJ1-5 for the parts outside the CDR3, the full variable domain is NAGVMQNPRHLVRRRGQEARLRCSPMKGHSHVYWYRQLPEEGLKFMVYLQKENIIDESGMPKERFSAEFPKEGPSILRIQQVVRGDSAAYFCASSPPPGFNQPQHFGDGTRLSIL.

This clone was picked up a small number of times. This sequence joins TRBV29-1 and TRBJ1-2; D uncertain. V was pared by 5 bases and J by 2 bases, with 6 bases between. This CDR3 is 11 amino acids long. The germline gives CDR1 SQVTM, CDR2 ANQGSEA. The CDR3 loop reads CSVNQNYGYTF. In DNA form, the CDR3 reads TGCAGCGTTAACCAGAACTATGGCTACACCTTC.

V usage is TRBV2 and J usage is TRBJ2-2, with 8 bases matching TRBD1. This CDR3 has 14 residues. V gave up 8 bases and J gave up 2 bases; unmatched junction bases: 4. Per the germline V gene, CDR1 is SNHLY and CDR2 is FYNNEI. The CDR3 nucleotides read TGTGCCAGCGGGGACAGGCGTAACACCGGGGAGCTGTTTTTT. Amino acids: CASGDRRNTGELFF.

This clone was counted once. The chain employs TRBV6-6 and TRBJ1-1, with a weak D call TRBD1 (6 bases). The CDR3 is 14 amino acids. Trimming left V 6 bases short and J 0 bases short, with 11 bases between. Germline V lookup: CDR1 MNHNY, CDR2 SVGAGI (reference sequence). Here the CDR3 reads CASSGQSMNTEAFF. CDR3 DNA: TGTGCCAGCAGCGGACAGAGCATGAACACTGAAGCTTTCTTT.

CDR3 DNA sequence: TGCGCCAGCAGCCCCGGACAGGGTGCAGATACGCAGTATTTT. This sequence encodes CASSPGQGADTQYF. The chain couples TRBV5-1 to TRBJ2-3; 8 nucleotides line up with TRBD1. V shed 4 bases and J 4 bases; nucleotides not matched to a gene: 5. Looked up from germline, CDR1 is SGHRS and CDR2 is YFSETQ. CDR3 size: 14 residues. Complete variable domain (other parts from reference TRBV5-1 and TRBJ2-3): KAGVTQTPRYLIKTRGQQVTLSCSPISGHRSVSWYQQTPGQGLQFLFEYFSETQRNKGNFPGRFSGRQFSNSRSEMNVSTLELGDSALYLCASSPGQGADTQYFGPGTRLTVL.

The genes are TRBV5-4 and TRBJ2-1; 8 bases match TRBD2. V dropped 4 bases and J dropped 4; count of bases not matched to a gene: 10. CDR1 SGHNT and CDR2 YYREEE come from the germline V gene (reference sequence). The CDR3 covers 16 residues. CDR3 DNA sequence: TGTGCCAGCAGCCGGGGGAGCGGGGGAAGTTACAATGAGCAGTTCTTC. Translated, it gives CASSRGSGGSYNEQFF. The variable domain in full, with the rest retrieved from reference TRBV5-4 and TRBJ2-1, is ETGVTQSPTHLIKTRGQQVTLRCSSQSGHNTVSWYQQALGQGPQFIFQYYREEENGRGNFPPRFSGLQFPNYSSELNVNALELDDSALYLCASSRGSGGSYNEQFFGPGTRLTVL.